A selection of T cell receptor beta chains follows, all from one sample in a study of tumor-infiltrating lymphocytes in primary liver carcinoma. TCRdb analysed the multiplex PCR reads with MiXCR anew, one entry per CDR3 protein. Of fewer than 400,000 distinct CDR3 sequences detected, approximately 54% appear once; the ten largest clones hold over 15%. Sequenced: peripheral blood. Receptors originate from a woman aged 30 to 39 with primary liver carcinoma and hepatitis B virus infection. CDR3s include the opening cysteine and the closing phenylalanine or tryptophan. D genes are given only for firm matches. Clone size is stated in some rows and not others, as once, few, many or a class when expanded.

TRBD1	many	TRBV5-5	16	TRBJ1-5	TGTGCCAGCAGCCGAAATGCCGGGACAGGGGGCGAGCCCCAGCATTTT	CASSRNAGTGGEPQHF
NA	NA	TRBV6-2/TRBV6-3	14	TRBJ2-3	TGTGCCAGCAGTTACTCTTCGGACACAGATACGCAGTATTTT	CASSYSSDTDTQYF
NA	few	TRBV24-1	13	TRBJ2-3	TGTGCCACCAGTGATTTGTACAGGGATACGCAGTATTTT	CATSDLYRDTQYF
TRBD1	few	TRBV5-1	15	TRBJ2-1	TGCGCCAGCAGCTTCGGGACAGGAACCTACAATGAGCAGTTCTTC	CASSFGTGTYNEQFF
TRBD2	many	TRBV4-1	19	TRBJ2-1	TGCGCCAGCAGCCAAGTTTGGTGGCAGTCGCGGGAGGGGGGGGATGAGCAGTTCTTC	CASSQVWWQSREGGDEQFF
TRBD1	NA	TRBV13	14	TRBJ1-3	TGTGCCAGCAGCCCCCAGACAGGGGAAAACACCATATATTTT	CASSPQTGENTIYF
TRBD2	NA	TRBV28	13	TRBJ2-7	TGTGCCAGCAGTCCCTGGGACTACTACGAGCAGTACTTC	CASSPWDYYEQYF
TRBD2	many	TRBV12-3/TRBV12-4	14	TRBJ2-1	TGTGCCAGCAGGGGGGGGGAGCCGTATTTCGGGCAGTTCTTC	CASRGGEPYFGQFF
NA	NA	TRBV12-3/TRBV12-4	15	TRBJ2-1	TGTGCCAGCAGTTTCGGGCAGGTAGGAGGCAATGAACAGTTCTTC	CASSFGQVGGNEQFF
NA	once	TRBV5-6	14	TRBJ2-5	TGTACCAGCAGCTTGGATGCTAGCCAAGAGACCCAGTACTTC	CTSSLDASQETQYF
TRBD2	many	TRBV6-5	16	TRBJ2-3	TGTGCCAGCAGTTACTCGTTTAGCGGGAGCACAGATACGCAGTATTTT	CASSYSFSGSTDTQYF
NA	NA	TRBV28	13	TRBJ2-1	TGTGCCAGCAGTCCATCGTGGGAGGAGACCCAATTCTTC	CASSPSWEETQFF
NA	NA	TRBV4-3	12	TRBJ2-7	TGCGCCAGCAGCCAAGTTGACGATGAGCAGTACTTC	CASSQVDDEQYF
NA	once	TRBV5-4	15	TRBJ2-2	TGTACCAGCAGCTTAGAGGCGGGGAACACCGGGGAGCTGTTTTTT	CTSSLEAGNTGELFF
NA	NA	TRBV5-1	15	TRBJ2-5	TGCGCCAGCAGCTTAGTGGCACGGCTTCAAGAGACCCAGTACTTC	CASSLVARLQETQYF
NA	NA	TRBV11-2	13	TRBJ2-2	TGTACCAGCAGCTTAGATCAGGGAAGGGAGCTGTTTTTT	CTSSLDQGRELFF